The 24 T cell receptor beta chains reported below all come from one sample, sequenced in a study of control samples from healthy donors and cancer patients. Clones were sequenced by immunoSEQ multiplex PCR, and TCRdb holds only the in-frame ones, with some missing. The sample has about 130,000 clones, over 75% seen once; the top ten hold 2% to 2.5%. The sequenced sample was blood. The receptor source for this set is a man in his late teens or twenties in good health.

The V gene is TRBV4-3, the J gene TRBJ1-4, with 8 nucleotides matching TRBD1. The trim removed 4 bases at V and 1 base at J, leaving 2 bases unmatched. The germline V gene encodes CDR1 LGHNA and CDR2 YSLEER. The CDR3 is made up of 15 amino acids. The CDR3 DNA reads as TGCGCCAGCAGCCCGACAGGGGAAACTAATGAAAAACTGTTTTTT. It specifies CASSPTGETNEKLFF.

The chain uses TRBV2 and TRBJ1-2; 9 bases are shared with TRBD1. This CDR3 is 13 amino acids long. V shed 6 bases and J 8 bases; nucleotides not matched to a gene: 7. Germline V gene lookup returns CDR1 SNHLY and CDR2 FYNNEI. The CDR3 nucleotides read TGTGCCAGCAGACCCTTACAGGGGGCGGGCTACACCTTC. As protein: CASRPLQGAGYTF.

The J gene is TRBJ1-2, the V gene TRBV5-4, with TRBD1 identical over 8 bases. The length of the CDR3 is 13 residues. Germline V gives CDR1 SGHNT, CDR2 YYREEE (reference sequence). The V segment lost 4 bases and the J segment 6 bases; nucleotides outside the gene matches: 5. CDR3 nucleotide sequence: TGTGCCAGCAGCCACGGACAGGGAGATGGCTACACCTTC. Translation: CASSHGQGDGYTF. The variable domain in full, with the rest retrieved from reference TRBV5-4 and TRBJ1-2, is ETGVTQSPTHLIKTRGQQVTLRCSSQSGHNTVSWYQQALGQGPQFIFQYYREEENGRGNFPPRFSGLQFPNYSSELNVNALELDDSALYLCASSHGQGDGYTFGSGTRLTVV.

V is TRBV3-1 (or the pseudogene TRBV3-2) and J is TRBJ1-2; no clear D. There are 14 residues in the CDR3. Trimming pared 5 bases from V and 2 bases from J, leaving 12 bases between. Germline CDR1 is LGHDT and CDR2 is YNNKEL (reference sequence). CDR3 in DNA: TGTGCCAGCAGCGCCGGTTCCGGAAACTATGGCTACACCTTC. Its protein product is CASSAGSGNYGYTF.

The chain uses TRBV28 and TRBJ2-7; possible D gene TRBD2, 5 bases. V was clipped by 4 bases and J by 7 bases, with 14 bases between them. CDR1 and CDR2 (germline): MDHEN, SYDVKM. This CDR3 contains 13 residues. CDR3 residues: CASSWTFRGEQYF. CDR3 sequence (DNA): TGTGCCAGCAGTTGGACTTTCCGGGGAGAGCAGTACTTC. Full variable domain (rest looked up from reference TRBV28 and TRBJ2-7): DVKVTQSSRYLVKRTGEKVFLECVQDMDHENMFWYRQDPGLGLRLIYFSYDVKMKEKGDIPEGYSVSREKKERFSLILESASTNQTSMYLCASSWTFRGEQYFGPGTRLTVT.

The chain recombines TRBV18 with TRBJ1-1; weak D call: TRBD1 (6 bases). V lost 4 bases and J lost 3, with 9 bases in between. The CDR3 has 13 amino acids. Germline values: CDR1 KGHSH, CDR2 LQKENI. The CDR3 region has the DNA TGTGCCAGCTCACGCAACAGGGACACTGAAGCTTTCTTT. It encodes CASSRNRDTEAFF. The variable domain in full, completed from reference TRBV18 and TRBJ1-1, reads NAGVMQNPRHLVRRRGQEARLRCSPMKGHSHVYWYRQLPEEGLKFMVYLQKENIIDESGMPKERFSAEFPKEGPSILRIQQVVRGDSAAYFCASSRNRDTEAFFGQGTRLTVV.

The table lists this clone with a count of one. CDR3 loop: CAWSVHAGGADTQYF. Written as DNA, the CDR3 is TGTGCCTGGAGTGTACATGCGGGAGGTGCAGATACGCAGTATTTT. The chain combines TRBV30 with TRBJ2-3, with TRBD2 identical over 8 bases. CDR1 and CDR2 from the germline V gene are GTSNPN and SVGIG (reference sequence). V dropped 0 bases and J dropped 4; count of bases not matched to a gene: 6. This CDR3 region has 15 residues. The full variable domain, with the rest looked up from reference TRBV30 and TRBJ2-3, is SQTIHQWPATLVQPVGSPLSLECTVEGTSNPNLYWYRQAAGRGLQLLFYSVGIGQISSEVPQNLSASRPQDRQFILSSKKLLLSDSGFYLCAWSVHAGGADTQYFGPGTRLTVL.

J is TRBJ1-1 and V is TRBV6-5; D may be TRBD1 (5 bases). V lost 2 bases and J 6 bases, leaving 13 bases between the germline ends. Germline-derived CDR1 and CDR2 are MNHEY and SVGAGI. The CDR3 covers 14 residues. CDR3 DNA: TGTGCCAGCAGTTACATCGGGACGGGGGCTGAAGCTTTCTTT. Encoded protein: CASSYIGTGAEAFF.

The chain links TRBV24-1 to TRBJ2-1, with a weak D call TRBD2 (6 bases). Germline V gene lookup returns CDR1 KGHDR and CDR2 SFDVKD. V was pared by 4 bases and J by 5 bases, with 11 bases between. This CDR3 is built from 14 residues. DNA of the CDR3: TGTGCCACCAGTGACCCGGGAGCTCACAATGAGCAGTTCTTC. Its translation is CATSDPGAHNEQFF.

This chain connects TRBV9 to TRBJ2-5; TRBD1 or TRBD2 may be the D gene (5 bases each). CDR1 is SGDLS and CDR2 is YYNGEE in the germline V gene. The CDR3 is 15 residues long. V lost 0 bases, J lost 2 bases, and 11 bases lay in between. The CDR3 nucleotides are TGTGCCAGCAGCGTAGACGGGGCAAATCAAGAGACCCAGTACTTC. Translating gives CASSVDGANQETQYF.

Only one count was recorded for this clone. The chain has TRBV19 and TRBJ2-7, with 8 bases aligning to TRBD1. CDR3 size: 14 residues. Trimming took 5 bases from V and 1 from J; bases not matched to a gene: 4. CDR1 LNHDA and CDR2 SQIVND come from the germline V gene (reference sequence). The CDR3 nucleotides are TGTGCCAGTAGTCCCCAGGGGGCTTCCTACGAGCAGTACTTC. This encodes CASSPQGASYEQYF.

This clone came up many times. The chain uses TRBV5-4 and TRBJ2-7, with TRBD2 matching over 8 bases. The V gene end was trimmed by 4 bases and the J gene end by 0 bases; junction bases not matched to a gene: 0. The V gene's germline CDR1 is SGHNT and CDR2 YYREEE (reference sequence). The CDR3 is 13 amino acids. The CDR3 nucleotides are TGTGCCAGCAGCGGGACTAGCTCCTACGAGCAGTACGTC. Translation: CASSGTSSYEQYV.

This sequence joins TRBV2 and TRBJ1-4; D not certain. CDR1 is SNHLY and CDR2 is FYNNEI in the germline V gene. This CDR3 has 13 residues. V was clipped by 8 bases and J by 7 bases, with 14 bases between them. DNA for the CDR3: TGTGCCAGCCGTGGTTCCTCTGGTGAAAAACTGTTTTTT. Translating it yields CASRGSSGEKLFF.

V gene TRBV24-1 combines with J gene TRBJ2-5; TRBD1 or TRBD2 may be the D gene (6 bases each). Trimming pared 3 bases from V and 5 bases from J, leaving 12 bases between. This CDR3 spans 14 amino acids. Germline CDR1 and CDR2: KGHDR and SFDVKD. DNA of the CDR3: TGTGCCACCAGTGATCTGGGGGCGGGGGAGACCCAGTACTTC. Protein product: CATSDLGAGETQYF.

The rearrangement joins TRBV27 to TRBJ2-6; TRBD1 is a possible D gene (7 bases). Germline-derived CDR1 and CDR2 are MNHEY and SMNVEV (reference sequence). This CDR3 contains 17 residues. The V and J ends lost 3 bases and 2 bases respectively, with 14 bases between them. The CDR3 sequence: CASSFARGAPGANVLTF. The CDR3 DNA sequence: TGTGCCAGCAGTTTTGCCAGGGGGGCTCCTGGGGCCAACGTCCTGACTTTC.

J is TRBJ1-1 and V is TRBV30; D is unclear. CDR1 and CDR2 (germline): GTSNPN, SVGIG (reference sequence). V was shortened by 2 bases and J by 0 bases, with 7 bases between the two germline ends. The CDR3 consists of 13 residues. The CDR3: CAWSNSMNTEAFF. The CDR3 DNA reads as TGTGCCTGGAGTAATAGCATGAACACTGAAGCTTTCTTT.

The chain uses TRBV28 and TRBJ1-3; D is ambiguous. Per the germline V gene, CDR1 is MDHEN and CDR2 is SYDVKM. V lost 3 bases and J 0 bases, leaving 9 bases between the germline ends. The CDR3 runs 15 residues. The CDR3 loop is CASSFTGISGNTIYF. The CDR3 DNA sequence: TGTGCCAGCAGTTTTACCGGGATCTCTGGAAACACCATATATTTT.

This chain connects TRBV2 to TRBJ1-6; D is undetermined. The CDR3 contains 13 residues. Germline V CDR1 and CDR2: SNHLY, FYNNEI. With 7 bases removed from V and 3 bases from J, the gap between germline ends came to 7 bases. The chain's CDR3 is CASTASYNSPLHF. In DNA, the CDR3 is TGTGCCAGCACGGCCAGCTATAATTCACCCCTCCACTTT.

The chain recombines TRBV28 with TRBJ1-2; unclear D gene. CDR1 is MDHEN, CDR2 SYDVKM, per germline. The CDR3 totals 11 residues. With 7 bases removed from V and 4 bases from J, the gap between germline ends came to 7 bases. CDR3 DNA: TGTGCCAGCATAGGACGCTATGGCTACACCTTC. This codes for CASIGRYGYTF.

The chain has TRBV12-3 or TRBV12-4 and TRBJ2-7, with D perhaps matching TRBD1 (6 bases). The CDR3 length is 13 residues. V gave up 8 bases and J gave up 3 bases, with 14 bases separating them. CDR3: CASSTGSNYEQYV. CDR3 DNA: TGTGCCAGCTCCACAGGGTCTAACTACGAGCAGTACGTC.

This chain connects TRBV6-6 to TRBJ1-5, with D possibly being TRBD1 (5 bases). Trimming took off 4 bases at V and 3 bases at J, with 10 bases between the two ends. CDR1 MNHNY and CDR2 SVGAGI come from the germline V gene (reference sequence). This CDR3 has 14 residues. The CDR3 region is CASSSSGTNQPQHF. The CDR3 bases are TGTGCCAGCAGTTCATCAGGGACCAATCAGCCCCAGCATTTT.

The chain links TRBV10-1 to TRBJ2-1; D remains ambiguous. Trimming cost V 4 bases and J 0 bases, with 7 bases left between them. Germline CDR1 and CDR2: WNHNN and SYGVQD (reference sequence). The CDR3 has 14 amino acids. For the CDR3, the DNA is TGCGCCAGCAGTGCTCGGAGCTCCTACAATGAGCAGTTCTTC. Protein: CASSARSSYNEQFF.

The CDR3 DNA follows: TGTGCCAGCACAACAGACAACAATGAGCAGTTCTTC. As protein: CASTTDNNEQFF. The chain has TRBV7-9 and TRBJ2-1; no reliable D call. The CDR3 runs to 12 residues. V was trimmed by 7 bases and J by 5 bases, leaving 9 bases between them. Germline-derived CDR1 and CDR2 are SEHNR and FQNEAQ (reference sequence). Using reference TRBV7-9 and TRBJ2-1 for the parts outside the CDR3, the full variable domain is DTGVSQNPRHKITKRGQNVTFRCDPISEHNRLYWYRQTLGQGPEFLTYFQNEAQLEKSRLLSDRFSAERPKGSFSTLEIQRTEQGDSAMYLCASTTDNNEQFFGPGTRLTVL.

This clone occurred once. For the CDR3, the DNA is TGTGCCAGCAGCTTAGGTGGGCAGGGCGCAGATACGCAGTATTTT. Encoded protein: CASSLGGQGADTQYF. This chain joins TRBV7-2 and TRBJ2-3, with D tentatively TRBD1 (5 bases). The CDR3 is made up of 15 amino acids. The germline V gene encodes CDR1 SGHTA and CDR2 FQGNSA. Trimming took 1 base from V and 4 from J, leaving 12 bases between them. Based on the CDR3 plus reference TRBV7-2 and TRBJ2-3, the full variable domain is GAGVSQSPSNKVTEKGKDVELRCDPISGHTALYWYRQSLGQGLEFLIYFQGNSAPDKSGLPSDRFSAERTGGSVSTLTIQRTQQEDSAVYLCASSLGGQGADTQYFGPGTRLTVL.